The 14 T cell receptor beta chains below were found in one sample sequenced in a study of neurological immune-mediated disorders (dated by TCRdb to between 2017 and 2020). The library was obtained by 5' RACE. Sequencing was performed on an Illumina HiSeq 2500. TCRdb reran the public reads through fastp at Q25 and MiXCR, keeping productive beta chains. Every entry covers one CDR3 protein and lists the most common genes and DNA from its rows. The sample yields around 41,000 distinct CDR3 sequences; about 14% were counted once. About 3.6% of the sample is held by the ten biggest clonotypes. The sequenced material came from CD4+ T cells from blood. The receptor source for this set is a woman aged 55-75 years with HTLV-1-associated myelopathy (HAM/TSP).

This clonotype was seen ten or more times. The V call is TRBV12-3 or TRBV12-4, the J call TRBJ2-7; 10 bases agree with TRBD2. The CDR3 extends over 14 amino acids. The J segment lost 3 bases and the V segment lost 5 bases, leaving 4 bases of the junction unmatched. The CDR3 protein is CASSRLAGVYEQYF. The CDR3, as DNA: TGTGCCAGCAGTAGACTAGCGGGCGTCTACGAGCAGTACTTC.

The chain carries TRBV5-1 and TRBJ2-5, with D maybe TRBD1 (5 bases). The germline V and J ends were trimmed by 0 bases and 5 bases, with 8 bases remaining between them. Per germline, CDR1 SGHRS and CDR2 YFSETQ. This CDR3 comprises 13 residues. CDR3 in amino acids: CASSLGSGETQYF. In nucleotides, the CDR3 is TGCGCCAGCAGCTTGGGGTCAGGGGAGACCCAGTACTTC.

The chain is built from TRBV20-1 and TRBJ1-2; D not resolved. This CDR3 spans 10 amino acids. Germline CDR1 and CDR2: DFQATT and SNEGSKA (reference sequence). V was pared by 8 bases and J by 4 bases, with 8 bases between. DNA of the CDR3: TGCAGTCCCAGGCCCTATGGCTACACCTTC. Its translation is CSPRPYGYTF.

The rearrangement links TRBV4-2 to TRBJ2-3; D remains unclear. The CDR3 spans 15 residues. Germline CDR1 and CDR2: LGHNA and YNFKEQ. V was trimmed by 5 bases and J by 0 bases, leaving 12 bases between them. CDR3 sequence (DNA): TGTGCCAGCAGCAAACGTCCGGACAGCACAGATACGCAGTATTTT. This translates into CASSKRPDSTDTQYF.

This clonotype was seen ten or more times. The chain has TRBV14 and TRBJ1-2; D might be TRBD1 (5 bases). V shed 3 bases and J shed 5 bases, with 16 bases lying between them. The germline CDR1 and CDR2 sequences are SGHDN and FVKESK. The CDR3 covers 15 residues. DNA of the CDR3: TGTGCCAGCAGCCATGGACTCAGCTGGGGGTATGGCTACACCTTC. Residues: CASSHGLSWGYGYTF.

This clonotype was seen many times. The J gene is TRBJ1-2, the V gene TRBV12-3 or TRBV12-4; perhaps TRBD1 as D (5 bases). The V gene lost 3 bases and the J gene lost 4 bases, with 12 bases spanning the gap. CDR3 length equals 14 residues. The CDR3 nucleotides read TGTGCCAGCAGTTTCATTTGGGACCTCTATGGCTACACCTTC. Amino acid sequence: CASSFIWDLYGYTF.

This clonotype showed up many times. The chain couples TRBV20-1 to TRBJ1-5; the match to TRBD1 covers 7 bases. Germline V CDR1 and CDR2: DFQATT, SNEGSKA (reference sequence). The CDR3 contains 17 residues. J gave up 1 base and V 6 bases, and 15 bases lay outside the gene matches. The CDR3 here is CSASGQATLLSNQPQHF. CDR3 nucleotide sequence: TGCAGTGCAAGCGGACAGGCCACTCTCTTAAGCAATCAGCCCCAGCATTTT.

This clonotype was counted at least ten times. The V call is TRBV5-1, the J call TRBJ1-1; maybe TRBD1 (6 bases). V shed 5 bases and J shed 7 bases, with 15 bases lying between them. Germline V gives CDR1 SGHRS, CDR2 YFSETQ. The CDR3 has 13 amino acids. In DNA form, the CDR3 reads TGCGCCAGCAGGCAAGGGGGGGTAAATGAAGCTTTCTTT. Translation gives CASRQGGVNEAFF.

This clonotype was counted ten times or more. The CDR3 nucleotides are TGCGCCAGCAGCACCGGACAGTTGACCTACGAGCAGTACTTC. Protein sequence: CASSTGQLTYEQYF. This chain links TRBV5-1 with TRBJ2-7, with D perhaps matching TRBD1 (6 bases). The CDR3 sequence is 14 residues long. CDR1 SGHRS and CDR2 YFSETQ come from the germline V gene. V was trimmed by 4 bases and J by 2 bases, leaving 13 bases between them.

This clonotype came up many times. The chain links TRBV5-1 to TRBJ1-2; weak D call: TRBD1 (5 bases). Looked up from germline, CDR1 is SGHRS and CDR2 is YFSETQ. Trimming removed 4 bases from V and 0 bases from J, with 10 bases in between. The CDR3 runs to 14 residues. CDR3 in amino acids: CASSEGTSNYGYTF. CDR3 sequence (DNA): TGCGCCAGCAGCGAGGGGACGTCTAACTATGGCTACACCTTC.

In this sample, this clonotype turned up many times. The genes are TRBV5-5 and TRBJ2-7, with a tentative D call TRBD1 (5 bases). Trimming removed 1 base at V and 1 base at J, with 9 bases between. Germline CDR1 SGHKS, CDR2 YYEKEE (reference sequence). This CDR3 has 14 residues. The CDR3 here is CASSLRQLSYEQYF. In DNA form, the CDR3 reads TGTGCCAGCAGCTTGCGACAGCTTTCCTACGAGCAGTACTTC.

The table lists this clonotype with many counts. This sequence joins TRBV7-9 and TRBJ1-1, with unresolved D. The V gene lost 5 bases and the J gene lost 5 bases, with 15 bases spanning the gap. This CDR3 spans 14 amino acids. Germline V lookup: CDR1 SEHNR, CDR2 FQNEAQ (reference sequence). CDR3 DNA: TGTGCCAGCAGCCTAGACGGTGATGGGACTGAAGCTTTCTTT. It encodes CASSLDGDGTEAFF. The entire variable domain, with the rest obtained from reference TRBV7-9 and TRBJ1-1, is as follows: DTGVSQNPRHKITKRGQNVTFRCDPISEHNRLYWYRQTLGQGPEFLTYFQNEAQLEKSRLLSDRFSAERPKGSFSTLEIQRTEQGDSAMYLCASSLDGDGTEAFFGQGTRLTVV.

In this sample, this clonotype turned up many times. CDR3 bases: TGTGCCAGCAGCTTAGGCCCGACAAGGGGGGACACTGAAGCTTTCTTT. It codes for CASSLGPTRGDTEAFF. This sequence joins TRBV7-6 and TRBJ1-1; perhaps TRBD1 as D (6 bases). Trimming removed 1 base at V and 3 bases at J, with 15 bases between. The V gene's germline CDR1 is SGHVS and CDR2 FNYEAQ. CDR3 length: 16 residues.

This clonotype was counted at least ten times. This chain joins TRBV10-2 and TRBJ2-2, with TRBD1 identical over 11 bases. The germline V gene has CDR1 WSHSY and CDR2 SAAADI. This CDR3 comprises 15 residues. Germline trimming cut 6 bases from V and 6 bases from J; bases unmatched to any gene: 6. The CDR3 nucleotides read TGCGCCAGCAGCCGGGACAGGGGGTCCTCCGGGGAGCTGTTTTTT. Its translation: CASSRDRGSSGELFF.